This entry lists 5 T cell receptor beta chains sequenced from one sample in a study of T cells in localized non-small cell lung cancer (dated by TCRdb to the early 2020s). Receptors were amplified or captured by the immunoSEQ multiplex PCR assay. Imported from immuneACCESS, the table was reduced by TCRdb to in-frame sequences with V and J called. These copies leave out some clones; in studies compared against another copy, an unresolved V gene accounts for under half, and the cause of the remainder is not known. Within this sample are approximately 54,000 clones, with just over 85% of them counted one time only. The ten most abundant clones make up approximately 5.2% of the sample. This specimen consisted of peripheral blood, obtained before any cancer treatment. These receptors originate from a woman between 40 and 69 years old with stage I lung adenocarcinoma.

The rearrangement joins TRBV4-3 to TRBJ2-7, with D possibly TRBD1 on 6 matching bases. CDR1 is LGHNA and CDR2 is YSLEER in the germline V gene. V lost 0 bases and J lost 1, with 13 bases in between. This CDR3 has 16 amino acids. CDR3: CASSQDIATGSYEQYF. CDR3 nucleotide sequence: TGCGCCAGCAGCCAAGATATAGCGACAGGTTCCTACGAGCAGTACTTC.

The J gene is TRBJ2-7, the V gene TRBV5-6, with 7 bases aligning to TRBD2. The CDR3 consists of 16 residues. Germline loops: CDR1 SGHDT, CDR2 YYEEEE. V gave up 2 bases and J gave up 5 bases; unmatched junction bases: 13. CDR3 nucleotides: TGTGCCAGCAGCTTCCTAGCCGCGGGGGATCCCAACGAGCAGTACTTC. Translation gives CASSFLAAGDPNEQYF. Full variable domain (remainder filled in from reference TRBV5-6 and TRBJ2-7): DAGVTQSPTHLIKTRGQQVTLRCSPKSGHDTVSWYQQALGQGPQFIFQYYEEEERQRGNFPDRFSGHQFPNYSSELNVNALLLGDSALYLCASSFLAAGDPNEQYFGPGTRLTVT.

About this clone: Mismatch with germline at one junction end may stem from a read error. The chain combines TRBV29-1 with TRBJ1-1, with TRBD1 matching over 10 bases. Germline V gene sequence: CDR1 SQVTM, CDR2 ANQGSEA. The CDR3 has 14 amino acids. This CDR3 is CSVGDRGGNAEAFF. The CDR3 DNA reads TGCAGCGTTGGGGACAGGGGTGGGAACGCTGAAGCTTTCTTT.

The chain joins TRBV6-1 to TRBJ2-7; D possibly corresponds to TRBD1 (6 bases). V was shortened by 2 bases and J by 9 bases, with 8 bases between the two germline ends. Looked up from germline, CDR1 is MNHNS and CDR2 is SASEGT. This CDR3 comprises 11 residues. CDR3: CASSELGGQYF. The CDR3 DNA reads TGTGCCAGCAGTGAACTAGGGGGGCAGTACTTC.

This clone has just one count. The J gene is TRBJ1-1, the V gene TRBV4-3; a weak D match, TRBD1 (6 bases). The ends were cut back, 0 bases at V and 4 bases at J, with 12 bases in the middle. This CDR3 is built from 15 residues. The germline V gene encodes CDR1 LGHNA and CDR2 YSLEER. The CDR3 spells CASSQERGLGTEAFF. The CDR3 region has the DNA TGCGCCAGCAGCCAAGAGCGGGGGCTGGGCACTGAAGCTTTCTTT.